This T cell receptor (beta chain) was retrieved from a study of T-cell reconstitution after alpha-beta-depleted transplantation in children. This clonotype has a count of ten or more. This sample's TCRbeta library carried unique molecular identifier barcodes. Each CDR3 protein gets one entry after TCRdb re-called the PCR reads with MiXCR. The sample holds some 250,000 distinct CDR3 sequences, 12% seen once. Sample: PBMCs from the stem cell graft donor, taken from the stem cell graft. The receptor was isolated from a human donor who donated a stem cell graft to a child with acute lymphoblastic leukemia.

CDR3 protein: CASSETSGTYTEAFF. The CDR3 DNA reads as TGTGCCAGCAGTGAAACGTCAGGGACCTACACTGAAGCTTTCTTT. This chain links TRBV6-1 with TRBJ1-1; D possibly corresponds to TRBD1 (5 bases). The CDR3 is made up of 15 amino acids. V lost 2 bases and J lost 3, with 13 bases in between. CDR1 MNHNS and CDR2 SASEGT come from the germline V gene.